Listed below are T cell receptor beta chains from one sample, sequenced in a study of PD-1 blockade in classical Hodgkin lymphoma. The method was immunoSEQ multiplex PCR; TCRdb's version includes in-frame clones alone and lacks a portion of them. The sample shows fewer than 55,000 clones, 88% of them seen only once. The source material was peripheral blood mononuclear cells (PBMCs), sampled at baseline. These receptors originate from a human donor with classical Hodgkin lymphoma. The CDR3 runs from the conserved cysteine through the conserved F or W. A D gene is named only where the DNA matches it firmly. Expanded clones are given a class, and other clones once, few, many or no size at all.

TRBD1	medium-sized	TRBV11-2	TRBJ2-7	CASSLRQGATGQYF	TGTGCCAGCAGCTTACGTCAGGGGGCGACAGGGCAGTACTTC
TRBD1	NA	TRBV9	TRBJ2-5	CASSASGGQGRETQYF	TGTGCCAGCAGCGCAAGTGGGGGACAGGGGCGGGAGACCCAGTACTTC
TRBD2	NA	TRBV4-1	TRBJ2-3	CASSPLSLADTDTQYF	TGCGCCAGCAGCCCCCTTTCCCTAGCGGATACAGATACGCAGTATTTT
TRBD1	once	TRBV15	TRBJ1-5	CATSSRDRGQPQHF	TGTGCCACCAGCAGCCGGGACAGAGGTCAGCCCCAGCATTTT
NA	once	TRBV9	TRBJ1-6	CASSSTQGDNSPLHF	TGTGCCAGCAGCTCCACCCAGGGCGATAATTCACCCCTCCACTTT
NA	NA	TRBV7-9	TRBJ2-1	CASSLASGIDNEQFF	TGTGCCAGCAGCTTAGCTAGCGGCATCGACAATGAGCAGTTCTTC
NA	once	TRBV19	TRBJ2-1	CASSIGTIMREQFF	TGTGCCAGTAGTATCGGGACCATAATGAGGGAGCAGTTCTTC
TRBD1	once	TRBV28	TRBJ2-7	CASSLTGVFYEQYF	TGTGCCAGCAGTCTGACAGGGGTCTTCTACGAGCAGTACTTC
TRBD2	NA	TRBV19	TRBJ2-3	CASSHRLAGSTDTQYF	TGTGCCAGTAGCCATAGGCTAGCGGGTAGCACAGATACGCAGTATTTT
TRBD2	NA	TRBV29-1	TRBJ2-1	CSVRYGTNGNEQFF	TGCAGCGTTCGGTATGGGACTAACGGCAATGAGCAGTTCTTC
NA	NA	TRBV19	TRBJ1-5	CASSIGPGRNAGSNQPQHF	TGTGCCAGTAGTATAGGGCCGGGACGTAATGCTGGGAGCAATCAGCCCCAGCATTTT
TRBD1	NA	TRBV19	TRBJ2-3	CASSIGQGITDTQYF	TGTGCCAGTAGTATTGGACAGGGAATAACAGATACGCAGTATTTT
NA	few	TRBV27	TRBJ1-6	CASSLAADTRSSPLHF	TGTGCCAGCAGTTTAGCGGCAGATACTCGGAGTTCACCCCTCCACTTT
NA	NA	TRBV28	TRBJ1-5	CASSKGGGNQPQHF	TGTGCCAGCAGTAAGGGGGGAGGCAATCAGCCCCAGCATTTT
TRBD1	NA	TRBV10-1	TRBJ1-2	CARYRTGESYTF	TGCGCCAGGTACAGGACAGGGGAAAGCTACACCTTC
NA	NA	TRBV9	TRBJ2-6	CASSVVGANVLTF	TGTGCCAGCAGCGTAGTTGGGGCCAACGTCCTGACTTTC
NA	once	TRBV5-1	TRBJ2-7	CASSLVDRPYEQYF	TGCGCCAGCAGCTTGGTAGACAGGCCCTACGAGCAGTACTTC
NA	NA	TRBV19	TRBJ2-7	CASSIDLGLLGYEQYF	TGTGCCAGTAGTATAGATCTCGGACTGTTAGGCTACGAGCAGTACTTC
NA	NA	TRBV21-1	TRBJ2-2	CASSKGARGQGHFAITGELFF	TGTGCCAGCAGCAAAGGGGCGAGAGGACAGGGCCATTTTGCCATCACCGGGGAGCTGTTTTTT
TRBD1	NA	TRBV29-1	TRBJ1-1	CSVFGQGQTEAFF	TGCAGCGTTTTCGGACAGGGGCAAACTGAAGCTTTCTTT
NA	NA	TRBV5-1	TRBJ2-1	CASSSYSGQKRYNEQFF	TGCGCCAGCAGCTCCTACTCCGGACAGAAACGGTACAATGAGCAGTTCTTC
NA	NA	TRBV7-9	TRBJ2-7	CASSLDGGSYEQYF	TGTGCCAGCAGCTTAGATGGGGGCTCCTACGAGCAGTACTTC
NA	once	TRBV28	TRBJ1-6	CASSLAGVNSPLHF	TGTGCCAGCAGTTTAGCAGGGGTAAATTCACCCCTCCACTTT
NA	NA	TRBV5-6	TRBJ2-7	CASSLGLFSYEQYF	TGTGCCAGCAGCTTGGGGCTGTTCTCCTACGAGCAGTACTTC
TRBD1	few	TRBV4-1	TRBJ1-2	CASSPFSSAGGNGYTF	TGCGCCAGCAGCCCCTTTTCTTCCGCAGGGGGCAATGGCTACACCTTC
NA	once	TRBV2	TRBJ2-1	CASTERDEQFF	TGTGCCAGCACGGAGCGGGATGAGCAGTTCTTC
NA	few	TRBV7-8	TRBJ2-7	CASSQTGSSYEQYF	TGTGCCAGCAGCCAAACCGGGTCCTCCTACGAGCAGTACTTC
TRBD1	once	TRBV5-4	TRBJ1-1	CASSLSGGSSAFF	TGTGCCAGCAGCTTGTCAGGGGGGTCGTCTGCTTTCTTT
NA	NA	TRBV28	TRBJ2-3	CASSLSRDGTDTQYF	TGTGCCAGCAGTTTATCCCGGGACGGGACAGATACGCAGTATTTT
NA	NA	TRBV28	TRBJ2-7	CASSLGGSYEQYF	TGTGCCAGCAGTTTAGGGGGCTCCTACGAGCAGTACTTC
NA	NA	TRBV19	TRBJ2-7	CASSPVASYEQYF	TGTGCCAGTAGTCCCGTGGCTTCCTACGAGCAGTACTTC